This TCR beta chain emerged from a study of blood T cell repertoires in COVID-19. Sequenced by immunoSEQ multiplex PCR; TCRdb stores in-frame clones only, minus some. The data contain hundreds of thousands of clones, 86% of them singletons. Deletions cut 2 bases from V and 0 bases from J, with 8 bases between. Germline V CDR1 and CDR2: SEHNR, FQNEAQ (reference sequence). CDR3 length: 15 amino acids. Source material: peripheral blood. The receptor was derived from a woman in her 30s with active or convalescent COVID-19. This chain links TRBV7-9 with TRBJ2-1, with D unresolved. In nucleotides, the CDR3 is TGTGCCAGCAGCTTAAAACCCTACTCCTACAATGAGCAGTTCTTC. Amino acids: CASSLKPYSYNEQFF.